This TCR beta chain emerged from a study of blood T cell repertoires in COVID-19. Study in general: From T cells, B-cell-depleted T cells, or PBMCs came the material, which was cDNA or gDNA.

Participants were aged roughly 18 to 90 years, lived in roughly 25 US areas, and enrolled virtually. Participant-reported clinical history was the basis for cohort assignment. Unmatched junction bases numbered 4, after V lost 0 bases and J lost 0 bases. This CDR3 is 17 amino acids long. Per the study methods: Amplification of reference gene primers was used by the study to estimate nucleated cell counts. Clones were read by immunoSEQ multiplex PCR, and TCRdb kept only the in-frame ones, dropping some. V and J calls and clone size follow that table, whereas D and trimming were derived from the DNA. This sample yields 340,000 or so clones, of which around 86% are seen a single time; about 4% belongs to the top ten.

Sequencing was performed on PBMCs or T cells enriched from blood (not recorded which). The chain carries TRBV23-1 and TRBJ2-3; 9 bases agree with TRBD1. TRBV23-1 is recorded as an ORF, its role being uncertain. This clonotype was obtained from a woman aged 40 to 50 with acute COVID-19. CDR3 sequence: CASSQSRGQGSTDTQYF. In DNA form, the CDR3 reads TGCGCCAGCAGTCAATCTCGGGGACAGGGAAGCACAGATACGCAGTATTTT.